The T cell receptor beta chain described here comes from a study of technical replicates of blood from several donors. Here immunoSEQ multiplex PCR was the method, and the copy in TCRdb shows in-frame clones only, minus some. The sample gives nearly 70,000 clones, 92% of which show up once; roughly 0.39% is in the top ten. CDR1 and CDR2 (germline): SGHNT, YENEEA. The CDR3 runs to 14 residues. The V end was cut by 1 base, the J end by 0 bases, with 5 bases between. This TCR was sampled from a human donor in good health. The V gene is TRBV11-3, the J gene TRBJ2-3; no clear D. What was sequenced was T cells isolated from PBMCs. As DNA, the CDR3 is TGTGCCAGCAGCTTAGGTCGGAGCACAGATACGCAGTATTTT. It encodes CASSLGRSTDTQYF.